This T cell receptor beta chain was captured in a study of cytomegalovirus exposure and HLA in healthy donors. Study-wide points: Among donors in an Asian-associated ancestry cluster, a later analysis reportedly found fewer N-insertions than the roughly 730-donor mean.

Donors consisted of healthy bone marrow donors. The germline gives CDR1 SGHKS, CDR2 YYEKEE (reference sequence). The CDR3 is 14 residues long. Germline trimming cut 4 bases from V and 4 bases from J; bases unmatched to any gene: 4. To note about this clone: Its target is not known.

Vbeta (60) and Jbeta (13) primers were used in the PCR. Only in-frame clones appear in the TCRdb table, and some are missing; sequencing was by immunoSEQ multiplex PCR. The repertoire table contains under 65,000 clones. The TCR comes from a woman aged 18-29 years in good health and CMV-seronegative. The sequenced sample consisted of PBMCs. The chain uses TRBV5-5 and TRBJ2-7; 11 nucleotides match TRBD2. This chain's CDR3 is CASSGASGGYEQYF. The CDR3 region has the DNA TGTGCCAGCAGCGGGGCTAGCGGGGGGTACGAGCAGTACTTC.